The clone carrying this T cell receptor (beta chain) was observed once. The antigen is unknown. These data originate in a study of cytomegalovirus exposure and HLA in healthy donors. Findings and limits, study-wide: Among the CMV-associated chains, three were confirmed in vitro as specific for CMV antigens.

Germline V gene lookup returns CDR1 SGHAT and CDR2 FQNNGV. The J segment lost 4 bases and the V segment lost 5 bases, leaving 7 bases of the junction unmatched. This CDR3 has 17 amino acids. Sequencing used immunoSEQ multiplex PCR; TCRdb keeps in-frame clones, though not all of them. The sample lists 170,000 or so clones; roughly four fifths were seen once. The clonotype was recovered from a woman under 30 in good health and CMV-seropositive. Sequenced material: PBMCs. This chain connects TRBV11-2 to TRBJ2-1; 14 positions agree with TRBD2. The DNA for the CDR3 is TGTGCCAGCAGCCCAGACAGACTAGCGGGGGGGTACAATGAGCAGTTCTTC. Translating gives CASSPDRLAGGYNEQFF. Together with reference TRBV11-2 and TRBJ2-1, the CDR3 gives the full variable domain: EAGVAQSPRYKIIEKRQSVAFWCNPISGHATLYWYQQILGQGPKLLIQFQNNGVVDDSQLPKDRFSAERLKGVDSTLKIQPAKLEDSAVYLCASSPDRLAGGYNEQFFGPGTRLTVL.